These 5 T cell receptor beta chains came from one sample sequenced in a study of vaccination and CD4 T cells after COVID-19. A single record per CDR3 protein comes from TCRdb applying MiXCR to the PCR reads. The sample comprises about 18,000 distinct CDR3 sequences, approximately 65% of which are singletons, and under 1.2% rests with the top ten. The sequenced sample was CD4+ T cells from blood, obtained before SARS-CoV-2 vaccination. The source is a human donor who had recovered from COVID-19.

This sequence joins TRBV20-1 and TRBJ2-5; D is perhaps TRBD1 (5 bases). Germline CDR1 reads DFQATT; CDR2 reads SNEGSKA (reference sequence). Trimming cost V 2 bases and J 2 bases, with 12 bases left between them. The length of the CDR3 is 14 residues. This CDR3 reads CSARLGVGQETQYF. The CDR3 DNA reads TGCAGTGCTAGATTAGGGGTGGGGCAAGAGACCCAGTACTTC.

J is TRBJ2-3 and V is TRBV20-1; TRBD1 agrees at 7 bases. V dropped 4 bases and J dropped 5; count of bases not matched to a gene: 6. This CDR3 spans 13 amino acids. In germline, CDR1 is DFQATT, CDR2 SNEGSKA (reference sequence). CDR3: CSAKQGSRDTQYF. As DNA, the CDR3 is TGCAGTGCTAAACAGGGGTCCAGAGATACGCAGTATTTT.

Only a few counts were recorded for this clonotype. The DNA for the CDR3 is TGTGCCAGCAGTTCCGGACTCCCCGTCGCCGGGGAGCTGTTTTTT. Protein sequence: CASSSGLPVAGELFF. This chain uses TRBV6-5 with TRBJ2-2, with D tentatively TRBD2 (5 bases). Trimming removed 4 bases from V and 6 bases from J, with 15 bases in between. The CDR3 consists of 15 residues. Germline CDR1 reads MNHEY; CDR2 reads SVGAGI.

The CDR3 DNA sequence: TGTGCCAGCAGCCCTCGGGACAGCACTAATGGCTACACCTTC. Its translation is CASSPRDSTNGYTF. The chain employs TRBV7-2 and TRBJ1-2; 7 bases map to TRBD1. The germline V gene has CDR1 SGHTA and CDR2 FQGNSA. V shed 5 bases, J shed 6 bases, and the junction held 9 bases outside the gene matches. The CDR3 extends over 14 amino acids.

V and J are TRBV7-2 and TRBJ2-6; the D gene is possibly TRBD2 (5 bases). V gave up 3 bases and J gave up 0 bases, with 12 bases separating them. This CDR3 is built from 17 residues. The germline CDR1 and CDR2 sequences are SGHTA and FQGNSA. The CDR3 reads CASSFQAAYSGANVLTF. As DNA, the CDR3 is TGTGCCAGCAGCTTCCAAGCGGCCTACTCTGGGGCCAACGTCCTGACTTTC.